The 8 T cell receptor beta chains below come from one sample, sequenced in a study of response to subunit inactivated influenza vaccine. TCRdb used MiXCR to reprocess the RT-PCR reads, holding one entry per CDR3 protein. The sample has around 790,000 distinct CDR3 sequences; 21% are singletons. The sequences come from PBMCs from blood, collected roughly 5 days after vaccination. Receptor source: a man aged 45-65 years who received an inactivated influenza vaccine.

The rearrangement uses TRBV7-9 and TRBJ1-2; a possible D gene is TRBD1 (5 bases). Germline V lookup: CDR1 SEHNR, CDR2 FQNEAQ (reference sequence). V was shortened by 5 bases and J by 4 bases, with 17 bases between the two germline ends. The CDR3 totals 15 residues. This CDR3 is CASSPTQDTFYGYTF. The CDR3 DNA is TGTGCCAGCAGCCCGACCCAGGACACCTTCTATGGCTACACCTTC.

The V and J genes are TRBV5-1 and TRBJ2-1; no clear D gene. The CDR3 is 13 amino acids. CDR1 and CDR2 (germline): SGHRS, YFSETQ. With 4 bases removed from V and 7 bases from J, the gap between germline ends came to 12 bases. CDR3 residues: CASSPPGRNEQFF. CDR3 bases: TGCGCCAGCAGCCCTCCAGGTCGGAATGAGCAGTTCTTC.

The chain has TRBV27 and TRBJ1-4; tentatively, D is TRBD1 (5 bases). Germline CDR1 is MNHEY and CDR2 is SMNVEV (reference sequence). This CDR3 comprises 15 residues. V gave up 5 bases and J gave up 8 bases, with 18 bases separating them. CDR3 nucleotides: TGTGCCAGCAGTCGACTCGACGGGGCTCAAGAAAAACTGTTTTTT. Amino acids: CASSRLDGAQEKLFF.

This clonotype showed up just a few times. This chain uses TRBV6-2 or TRBV6-3 with TRBJ2-1; TRBD1 matches 8 bases. Germline CDR1 is MNHEY and CDR2 is SVGEGT. V shed 2 bases, J shed 8 bases, and the junction held 2 bases outside the gene matches. The CDR3 has 13 amino acids. The CDR3 nucleotides are TGTGCCAGCAGTTACGCAGGGGGCTATGAGCAGTTCTTC. Protein sequence: CASSYAGGYEQFF.

This clonotype turned up a few times. This rearrangement joins TRBV10-3 to TRBJ2-1, with TRBD2 matching 9 bases. With 3 bases clipped from V and 7 bases from J, the junction kept 10 bases outside the gene matches. This CDR3 is built from 16 residues. The germline CDR1 and CDR2 sequences are ENHRY and SYGVKD. The CDR3 nucleotides are TGTGCCATCAGTGAAAGTGCGGGAGGGCCAGAGAATGAGCAGTTCTTC. It yields the protein CAISESAGGPENEQFF.

This clonotype was seen a few times. The gene calls are TRBV6-5 and TRBJ2-7; 11 bases agree with TRBD2. V dropped 3 bases and J dropped 4; count of bases not matched to a gene: 2. The CDR3 runs 14 residues. CDR1 MNHEY and CDR2 SVGAGI come from the germline V gene. CDR3 bases: TGTGCCAGCAGTTATGTAGCGGGAGGGTACGAGCAGTACTTC. This codes for CASSYVAGGYEQYF.

The chain carries TRBV15 and TRBJ2-5, with D perhaps TRBD1 (5 bases). Germline CDR1 reads LNHNV; CDR2 reads YYDKDF (reference sequence). The CDR3 has 13 residues. Trimming cost V 1 base and J 4 bases, with 7 bases left between them. The CDR3 spells CATSRVDRETQYF. The CDR3 DNA is TGTGCCACCAGCAGAGTTGACAGAGAGACCCAGTACTTC.

The sample holds a few counts of this clonotype. This chain uses TRBV20-1 with TRBJ1-1; D ambiguous. V dropped 1 base and J dropped 1 base, with 7 bases sitting between them. From germline, CDR1 is DFQATT and CDR2 SNEGSKA (reference sequence). The CDR3 loop spans 13 amino acids. The chain's CDR3 is CSARVRRNTEAFF. The CDR3 bases are TGCAGTGCTAGAGTTCGGAGGAACACTGAAGCTTTCTTT.